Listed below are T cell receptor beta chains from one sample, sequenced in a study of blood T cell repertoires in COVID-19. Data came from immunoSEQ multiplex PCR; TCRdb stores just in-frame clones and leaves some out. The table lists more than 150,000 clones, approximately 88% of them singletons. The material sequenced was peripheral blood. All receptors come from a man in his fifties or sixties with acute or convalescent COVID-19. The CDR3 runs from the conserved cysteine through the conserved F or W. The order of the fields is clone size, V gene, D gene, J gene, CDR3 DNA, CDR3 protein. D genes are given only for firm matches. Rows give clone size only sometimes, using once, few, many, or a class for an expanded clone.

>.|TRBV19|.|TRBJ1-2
TGTGCCAGTGGAGAAGCCGGGACACCGTATGGCTACACCTTC
CASGEAGTPYGYTF
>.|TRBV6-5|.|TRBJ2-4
TGTGCCAGCAGTTACTCCGGCAGGGCTGCGAAAAACATTCAGTACTTC
CASSYSGRAAKNIQYF
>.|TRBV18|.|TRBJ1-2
TGTGCCAGCTCACCACCGGCACAGGGCTATGGCTACACCTTC
CASSPPAQGYGYTF
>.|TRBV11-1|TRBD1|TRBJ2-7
TGTGCCAGCAGCTTGGGACAGGTCGTGATCTACGAGCAGTACTTC
CASSLGQVVIYEQYF
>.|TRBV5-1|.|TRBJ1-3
TGCGCCAGCAGCCGCGATGAGGGCCTTAACACCATATATTTT
CASSRDEGLNTIYF
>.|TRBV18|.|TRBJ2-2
TGTGCCAGCTCACCACTACAGAACACCGGGGAGCTGTTTTTT
CASSPLQNTGELFF
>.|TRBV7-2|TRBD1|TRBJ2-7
TGTGCCAGCAGCTCACCCGACAGGGGGATGAGAGAGCAGTACTTC
CASSSPDRGMREQYF
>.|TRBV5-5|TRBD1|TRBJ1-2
TGTGCCAGCAGCTGGACAGGGGACTATGGCTACACCTTC
CASSWTGDYGYTF
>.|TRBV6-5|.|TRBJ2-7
TGTGCCGGCGGGACTTCAGGCTCCTACGAGCAGTACTTC
CAGGTSGSYEQYF
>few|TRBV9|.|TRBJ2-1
TGTGCCAGCAGCCCCTCCCGGGGGGCAAGGGGTAATGAGCAGTTCTTC
CASSPSRGARGNEQFF
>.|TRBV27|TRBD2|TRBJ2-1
TGTGCCAGCAGGCTAGCGGGGGGGAGAGGCAATGAGCAGTTCTTC
CASRLAGGRGNEQFF
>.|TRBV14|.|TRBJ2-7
TGTGCCAGCAGCCACTTCGGTCAGGGGCAGGGCGCCGAGCAGTACTTC
CASSHFGQGQGAEQYF
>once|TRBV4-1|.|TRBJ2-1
TGCGCCAGCAGCCACATAGACGGGGGTCTATACAATGAGCAGTTCTTC
CASSHIDGGLYNEQFF
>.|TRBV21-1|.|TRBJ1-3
TGTGCCAGCAGCAAAGGTGGCCCGCCCCAGGCTGGAAACACCATATATTTT
CASSKGGPPQAGNTIYF
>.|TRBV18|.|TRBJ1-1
TGTGCCAGCTCACCACAAACAGTTAACACTGAAGCTTTCTTT
CASSPQTVNTEAFF
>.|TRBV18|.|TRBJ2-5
TGTGCCAGCTCCCGGACAGACCAAGAGACCCAGTACTTC
CASSRTDQETQYF
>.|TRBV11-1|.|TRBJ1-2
TGTGCCAGCAGCCCGGCGGGGGAGAGCTATGGCTACACCTTC
CASSPAGESYGYTF
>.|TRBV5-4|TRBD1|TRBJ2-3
TGTGCCAGCAGCTCAATACAGGGGCGCAAAGATACGCAGTATTTT
CASSSIQGRKDTQYF
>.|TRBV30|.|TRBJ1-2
TGTGCCTGGAGTGTGGCCAGGTTTTATGGCTACACCTTC
CAWSVARFYGYTF
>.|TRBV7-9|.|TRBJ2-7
TGTGCCAGCAGCTTACAGGGATCCACCAACGAGCAGTACTTC
CASSLQGSTNEQYF
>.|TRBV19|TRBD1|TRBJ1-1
TGTGCCAGTAGTAAAGGACAGGGGTACACTGAAGCTTTCTTT
CASSKGQGYTEAFF
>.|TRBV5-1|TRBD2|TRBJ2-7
TGCGCCAGCAGCTTGGTTAGCGGGGTTGAGCAGTACTTC
CASSLVSGVEQYF
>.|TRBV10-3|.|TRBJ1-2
TGTGCCATCAGTGAGTCCCTTTTACAGGGCAGCTATGGCTACACCTTC
CAISESLLQGSYGYTF
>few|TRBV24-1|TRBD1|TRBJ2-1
TGTGCCACCAGTGACCTCGGACAGGGATCCAATGAGCAGTTCTTC
CATSDLGQGSNEQFF
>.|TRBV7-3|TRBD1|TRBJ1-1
TGTGCCAGCAGCTTCGGACAGGCGGGTGAAGCTTTCTTT
CASSFGQAGEAFF
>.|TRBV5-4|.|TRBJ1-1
TGTGCCAGCACCCCACAGGGAGGGAGGACTGAAGCTTTCTTT
CASTPQGGRTEAFF
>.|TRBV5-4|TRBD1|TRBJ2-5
TGTGCCAGCAGCTCCCCTAGGGACAGGGAAGAGACCCAGTACTTC
CASSSPRDREETQYF
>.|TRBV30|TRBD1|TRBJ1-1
TGTGCCTGGAGTGTGACAGGGTCGCGGACTGAAGCTTTCTTT
CAWSVTGSRTEAFF
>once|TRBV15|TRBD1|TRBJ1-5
TGTGCCACCAGCAGAGATTTACAGGGGTGGAATCAGCCCCAGCATTTT
CATSRDLQGWNQPQHF
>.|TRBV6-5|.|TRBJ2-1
TGTGCCAGCAGGGAGGGACCGACGGCCTACAATGAGCAGTTCTTC
CASREGPTAYNEQFF
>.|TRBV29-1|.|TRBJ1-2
TGCAGCGTTGAAGGCCATAGTCCGGACACGAAGTCTAACTATGGCTACACCTTC
CSVEGHSPDTKSNYGYTF
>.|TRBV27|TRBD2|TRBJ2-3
TGTGCCAGCAGTTACCCACGGACTAGCGGGGGTTATACGCAGTATTTT
CASSYPRTSGGYTQYF